This TCR beta chain was profiled in a study of spatial heterogeneity in lung cancer. Study-level results: Resection blood, more than follow-up blood, showed ubiquitous expanded tumor TCRs.

The time point was: sample taken at primary tumor resection. Patients with untreated early-stage non-small cell lung cancer, numbering 72, were the donors. The CDR3 is 15 amino acids. J was trimmed by 1 base and V by 4 bases; bases with no gene match: 5. The germline CDR1 and CDR2 sequences are SGHRS and YFSETQ. This clonotype was picked up many times. Its antigen remains unidentified. TCRdb independently ran MiXCR on the 5' RACE reads; one entry per CDR3 protein. Of more than 65,000 distinct CDR3 sequences in the sample, 7.5% to 9.5% were seen once. The clonotype originates from a male donor with early-stage non-small cell lung cancer. This chain uses TRBV5-1 with TRBJ2-1; 7 nucleotides agree with TRBD1. The sequencing here drew on PBMCs, taken at surgery. The CDR3 sequence is CASSAMDRSYNEQFF. The DNA for the CDR3 is TGCGCCAGCAGCGCTATGGACAGGTCCTACAATGAGCAGTTCTTC.